This passage covers 31 T cell receptor beta chains from one sample sequenced in a study of tumor-infiltrating lymphocytes in primary liver carcinoma. TCR beta cDNA was reverse-transcribed from roughly 0.45 ug of total RNA. The reaction used a constant-region primer and ProtoScript II reverse transcriptase. Three-round nested multiplex PCR performed with slightly modified ARM-PCR produced the TCR beta libraries. TRBV1-TRBV30 forward primers paired with a C-beta reverse primer were used in the first two PCR rounds, which ran roughly 9 cycles each. A single record per CDR3 protein comes from TCRdb applying MiXCR to the multiplex PCR reads. The sample lists approximately 300,000 distinct CDR3 sequences, about 62% occurring once. Researchers drew blood RNA from unsorted whole blood and extracted germline DNA as well. The specimen was peripheral blood. Source of these receptors: a man between 40 and 49 years old with primary liver carcinoma and hepatitis B virus infection.

The count of this clonotype is one. Since no conserved phenylalanine or tryptophan closes the CDR3, a read error is the likely cause. The CDR3 loop is CASSYGITGSVYEQYL. The CDR3 DNA reads as TGCGCCAGCAGTTACGGAATAACGGGGAGTGTATACGAGCAGTACTTG. The chain uses TRBV6-2 or TRBV6-3 and TRBJ2-7; possibly TRBD2 for D (5 bases). The CDR3 has 16 amino acids. Germline CDR1 MNHEY, CDR2 SVGEGT.

CDR3 amino acids: CASSEGGFSYNEQFF. CDR3 bases: TGTGCCAGCAGTGAGGGAGGTTTCTCCTACAATGAGCAGTTCTTC. This sequence joins TRBV25-1 and TRBJ2-1, with D maybe TRBD2 (6 bases). This CDR3 is 15 amino acids long. V lost 3 bases and J 0 bases, leaving 9 bases between the germline ends. Germline V gene data show CDR1 as MGHDK and CDR2 as SYGVNS.

The chain combines TRBV5-5 with TRBJ2-7, with TRBD1 matching over 10 bases. After removal of 4 bases from V and 4 bases from J, the junction contained 11 bases not matched to a gene. Germline loops: CDR1 SGHKS, CDR2 YYEKEE (reference sequence). The CDR3 sequence is 16 residues long. The CDR3 loop is CASSIGLGQGTYEQYF. DNA of the CDR3: TGTGCCAGCAGCATCGGCCTGGGACAGGGGACGTACGAGCAGTACTTC.

In this sample, this clonotype turned up once. A much bigger clone sits one base away, suggesting this may be a read error. This sequence joins TRBV10-3 and TRBJ1-2; D is unclear. There are 14 residues in the CDR3. Germline-derived CDR1 and CDR2 are ENHRY and SYGVKD. DNA of the CDR3: TGTGCCTTCAGTGGCCAAGGAGGTAGCTATGGCTACACCTTC. Amino acids: CAFSGQGGSYGYTF.

The genes are TRBV11-2 and TRBJ2-1, with D perhaps TRBD2 (5 bases). Per germline, CDR1 SGHAT and CDR2 FQNNGV. With 10 bases removed from V and 5 bases from J, the gap between germline ends came to 21 bases. CDR3 size: 15 residues. The CDR3 loop is CANSQVSGIDNEQFF. The CDR3 DNA reads TGTGCCAACAGTCAGGTGTCGGGGATTGACAATGAGCAGTTCTTC.

In its sample, this clonotype was seen a few times. One base away lies a much larger clone, so this may be a sequencing read error. The rearrangement links TRBV10-2 to TRBJ2-7; D is uncertain. The CDR3 extends over 14 amino acids. V lost 6 bases and J 1 base, leaving 13 bases between the germline ends. The germline V gene encodes CDR1 WSHSY and CDR2 SAAADI. The CDR3 region has the DNA TGCGCCAGCAGGCTAGTGCTGGCTTCCTACGAGCAGTACTTC. Translating gives CASRLVLASYEQYF.

On this clonotype: The junction does not match germline at one end; this may be a read error. The genes are TRBV12-3 or TRBV12-4 and TRBJ2-2; the D is unclear. This CDR3 region has 13 residues. The CDR3 sequence is CVSCLREAGELFF. CDR3 nucleotide sequence: TGTGTCAGCTGTTTAAGAGAAGCCGGGGAGCTGTTTTTT.

Comment on this clonotype: This may be a read error: a much more frequent sequence differs by one nucleotide. The chain couples TRBV6-5 to TRBJ2-2; 13 nucleotides line up with TRBD2. The CDR3 is 16 amino acids. Germline V gives CDR1 MNHEY, CDR2 SVGAGI. The CDR3 spells CTSSPGLAGATGELFF. CDR3 DNA: TGTACCAGCAGTCCTGGACTAGCGGGAGCCACCGGGGAGCTGTTTTTT.

V and J are TRBV30 and TRBJ2-7, with D perhaps matching TRBD2 (6 bases). Trimming removed 4 bases from V and 5 bases from J, with 21 bases in between. The CDR3 runs 15 residues. Germline values: CDR1 GTSNPN, CDR2 SVGIG (reference sequence). The CDR3 region is CAWKRPGLPGHEQYF. The DNA for the CDR3 is TGTGCCTGGAAGAGGCCGGGACTCCCCGGACACGAGCAGTACTTC.

This clonotype was picked up a small number of times. CDR3 sequence (DNA): TGTGCCAGCAGCTTGGGGGGACAGAGACGCACAGATACGCAGTATTTT. It yields the protein CASSLGGQRRTDTQYF. The chain uses TRBV5-6 and TRBJ2-3; 7 nucleotides agree with TRBD1. Germline V CDR1 and CDR2: SGHDT, YYEEEE. This CDR3 is built from 16 residues. V gave up 0 bases and J gave up 1 base; unmatched junction bases: 5.

In regard to this clonotype: Possible read error: a much larger clone is one base away. The genes are TRBV6-5 and TRBJ2-2; D is possibly TRBD2 (6 bases). This CDR3 comprises 13 residues. Germline lookup yields CDR1 MNHEY and CDR2 SVGAGI. This CDR3 is CASRGFNTGGLFF. The CDR3, as DNA: TGTGCCAGCCGGGGTTTCAACACCGGGGGGCTGTTTTTT.

Remarks on this clonotype: Its ends do not fully match the called genes, so a read error is possible. The V call is TRBV4-2, the J call TRBJ1-2; 12 bases match TRBD1. The CDR3 has 17 residues. Germline-derived CDR1 and CDR2 are LGHNA and YNFKEQ. As DNA, the CDR3 is TGTGCCAGCAGCCAAGTAGGGACAGGGGGCGCAGCGAAGGGCCACACCTTT. It yields the protein CASSQVGTGGAAKGHTF.

Turning to this clonotype: Mismatch with germline at one junction end may stem from a read error. The chain combines TRBV11-2 with TRBJ2-3; perhaps TRBD1 as D (5 bases). The CDR3 is made up of 14 amino acids. CDR1 and CDR2 from the germline V gene are SGHAT and FQNNGV. The DNA for the CDR3 is TGTGCCAGCCGCTTAGGGGCGGCCACAGATATGCAGTATTTT. Translating it yields CASRLGAATDMQYF. The entire variable domain, with the rest obtained from reference TRBV11-2 and TRBJ2-3, is as follows: EAGVAQSPRYKIIEKRQSVAFWCNPISGHATLYWYQQILGQGPKLLIQFQNNGVVDDSQLPKDRFSAERLKGVDSTLKIQPAKLEDSAVYLCASRLGAATDMQYFGPGTRLTVL.

V usage is TRBV4-2 and J usage is TRBJ2-3; 13 positions match TRBD2. The J segment lost 5 bases and the V segment lost 7 bases, leaving 21 bases of the junction unmatched. This CDR3 comprises 20 residues. The germline V gene encodes CDR1 LGHNA and CDR2 YNFKEQ. CDR3 loop: CASTTSRALAGGTTKDTQYF. The CDR3 DNA follows: TGTGCCAGCACCACCTCCCGGGCACTAGCGGGAGGGACCACCAAAGATACGCAGTATTTT.

This clonotype occurred many times. This chain joins TRBV4-2 and TRBJ1-5; D is unclear. The V gene's germline CDR1 is LGHNA and CDR2 YNFKEQ. V lost 0 bases to trimming and J lost 5 bases, with 8 bases between them. The CDR3 covers 14 residues. DNA of the CDR3: TGTGCCAGCAGCCAAGATTCGGGAGATCAGCCCCAGCATTTT. Amino acids: CASSQDSGDQPQHF.

Details on this clonotype: The conserved closing phenylalanine or tryptophan is absent in this CDR3, likely reflecting a read error. The chain recombines TRBV5-5 with TRBJ1-6; D is unclear. The CDR3 runs to 14 residues. Germline CDR1 SGHKS, CDR2 YYEKEE (reference sequence). V lost 4 bases and J lost 0, with 5 bases in between. In DNA, the CDR3 is TGTGCCAGCAGCCCGAGCTCCTATAATTCACCCCTCCACTCT. Translation: CASSPSSYNSPLHS.

V is TRBV12-3 or TRBV12-4 and J is TRBJ2-5; D unclear. Trimming cost V 7 bases and J 2 bases, with 5 bases left between them. This CDR3 has 11 residues. The CDR3 protein is CASMSQETQYF. The CDR3 region has the DNA TGTGCCAGCATGTCTCAAGAGACCCAGTACTTC.

With respect to this clonotype: Likely a read error: the CDR3 ends without its conserved phenylalanine or tryptophan. The limits of the CDR3 on the DNA are not certain, so only TCRdb's listed CDR3 is given. This rearrangement joins TRBV11-3 to TRBJ2-5; the table calls TRBD2, which could not be checked here. A total of 15 residues make up the CDR3, ends included. CDR1 SGHNT and CDR2 YENEEA come from the germline V gene. The CDR3 spells CASSLRLAGSRDPVP.

Comments on this clonotype: The junction does not match germline at one end; this may be a read error. The V gene is TRBV11-1, the J gene TRBJ1-5; D not certain. The CDR3 runs to 13 residues. CDR1 is SGHAT and CDR2 is FQDESV in the germline V gene (reference sequence). The DNA for the CDR3 is TGTGCCAGCAGCTTTTCGTGCAATCAACCCCAGCATTTT. Its translation: CASSFSCNQPQHF.

A word on this clonotype: This may be a read error, as it is one base from a much larger clone. J is TRBJ1-2 and V is TRBV6-5; D not resolved. Germline V gene lookup returns CDR1 MNHEY and CDR2 SVGAGI. The CDR3 is made up of 13 amino acids. The V gene lost 6 bases and the J gene lost 1 base, with 9 bases spanning the gap. CDR3 residues: CASRATFNYGYTF. The DNA for the CDR3 is TGTGCCAGCAGGGCGACATTTAACTATGGCTACACCTTC.

The chain carries TRBV12-3 or TRBV12-4 and TRBJ1-5; D is undetermined. Trimming pared 10 bases from V and 4 bases from J, leaving 14 bases between. The CDR3 totals 13 residues. The CDR3 coding sequence is TGTGCCAACAGCGGGTCGCTGAATCAGCCCCAGCATTTT. Amino acids: CANSGSLNQPQHF.

For this clonotype: Since a much larger clone is just one base distant, this may be a read error. The chain carries TRBV5-4 and TRBJ2-1; D is ambiguous. CDR1 and CDR2 (germline): SGHNT, YYREEE (reference sequence). The CDR3 contains 12 residues. The CDR3 coding sequence is TGTACCAGCAGCTCCCAAAACAATGAGCAGTTCTTC. Protein product: CTSSSQNNEQFF.

The V and J genes are TRBV2 and TRBJ2-5; D is possibly TRBD1 or TRBD2 (5 bases each). The CDR3 is 12 residues long. Trimming stripped 5 bases from V and 7 bases from J, with 11 bases between. CDR1 is SNHLY and CDR2 is FYNNEI in the germline V gene. The CDR3 nucleotides are TGTGCCAGCAGTTTGACAGAGGGGACCCAGTACTTC. Residues: CASSLTEGTQYF.

This chain joins TRBV5-6 and TRBJ1-1, with D perhaps matching TRBD1 (6 bases). Germline CDR1 reads SGHDT; CDR2 reads YYEEEE. This CDR3 comprises 15 residues. V was cut by 3 bases and J by 7 bases, with 19 bases left in between. CDR3 bases: TGTGCCAGCAGCTACCCCAGCAGGGGCGATAGTGAAGCTTTCTTT. Translation gives CASSYPSRGDSEAFF.

This clonotype occurred many times. J is TRBJ2-2 and V is TRBV12-3 or TRBV12-4; the D gene is possibly TRBD1 (5 bases). The CDR3 covers 16 residues. V was cut by 2 bases and J by 1 base, with 11 bases left in between. The chain's CDR3 is CASSLSGRVNTGELFF. The CDR3 coding sequence is TGTGCCAGCAGTTTAAGTGGCAGGGTGAACACCGGGGAGCTGTTTTTT.

The V and J genes are TRBV5-1 and TRBJ1-1; no reliable D call. CDR1 is SGHRS, CDR2 YFSETQ, per germline. The CDR3 spans 14 residues. V dropped 2 bases and J dropped 3 bases, with 11 bases sitting between them. The CDR3 loop reads CASSFEREDTEAFF. For the CDR3, the DNA is TGCGCCAGCAGCTTTGAAAGGGAGGACACTGAAGCTTTCTTT.

The chain couples TRBV5-4 to TRBJ2-3; D not resolved. Trimming left V 5 bases short and J 1 base short, with 8 bases between. The germline V gene encodes CDR1 SGHNT and CDR2 YYREEE (reference sequence). The CDR3 is 13 residues long. CDR3 region: CASRWEGTDTQYF. CDR3 DNA: TGTGCCAGCAGGTGGGAAGGCACAGATACGCAGTATTTT.

V and J are TRBV24-1 and TRBJ2-1; the match to TRBD2 covers 14 bases. Germline V gives CDR1 KGHDR, CDR2 SFDVKD. The CDR3 is 18 residues long. J was trimmed by 9 bases and V by 3 bases; bases with no gene match: 12. CDR3 DNA sequence: TGTGCCACCAGTGATGCGGGACCGGGACTAGCGGGAGAAGGTGAGCAGTTCTTC. Translated, it gives CATSDAGPGLAGEGEQFF.

This clonotype was found many times. The chain uses TRBV29-1 and TRBJ1-2, with 8 bases matching TRBD1. CDR1 and CDR2 (germline): SQVTM, ANQGSEA. V was clipped by 4 bases and J by 8 bases; unmatched bases: 9. This CDR3 is built from 13 residues. CDR3 DNA: TGCAGCGTTGGTGCAGGGGGCGCGGAGGGCTACACCTTC. Protein: CSVGAGGAEGYTF.

Concerning this clonotype itself: A much larger clone sits a single nucleotide away, making a read error possible. This chain joins TRBV6-1 and TRBJ2-1; D is possibly TRBD1 (6 bases). Germline V CDR1 and CDR2: MNHNS, SASEGT. Between the trimmed V and J ends, which lost 2 bases and 7 bases, there was a span of 9 bases. This CDR3 has 13 amino acids. The CDR3 reads CASSESQGNEQFF. The CDR3, as DNA: TGTGCCAGCAGTGAATCCCAGGGGAATGAGCAGTTCTTC.

Points on this clonotype: This may arise from a read error, as a much more abundant clone is one base away. The V call is TRBV10-3, the J call TRBJ1-1; D is uncertain. This CDR3 has 12 amino acids. CDR1 is ENHRY, CDR2 SYGVKD, per germline. V lost 10 bases, J lost 2 bases, and 11 bases lay in between. The CDR3 region is CARRRDNTEAFF. CDR3 in DNA: TGTGCCAGACGGCGGGATAACACTGAAGCTTTCTTT.